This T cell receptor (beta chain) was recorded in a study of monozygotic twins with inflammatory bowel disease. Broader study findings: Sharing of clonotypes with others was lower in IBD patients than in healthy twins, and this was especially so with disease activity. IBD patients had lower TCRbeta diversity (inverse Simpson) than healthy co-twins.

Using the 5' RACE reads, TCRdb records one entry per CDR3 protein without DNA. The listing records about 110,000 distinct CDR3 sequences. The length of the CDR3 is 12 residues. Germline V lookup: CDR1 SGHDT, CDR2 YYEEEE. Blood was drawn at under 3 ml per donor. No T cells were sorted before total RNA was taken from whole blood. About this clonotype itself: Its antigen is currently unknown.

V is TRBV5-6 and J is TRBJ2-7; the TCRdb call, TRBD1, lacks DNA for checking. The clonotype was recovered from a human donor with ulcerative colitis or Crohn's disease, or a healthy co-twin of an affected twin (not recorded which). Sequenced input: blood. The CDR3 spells CASSLGQYEQYF. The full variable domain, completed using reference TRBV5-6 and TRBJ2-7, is DAGVTQSPTHLIKTRGQQVTLRCSPKSGHDTVSWYQQALGQGPQFIFQYYEEEERQRGNFPDRFSGHQFPNYSSELNVNALLLGDSALYLCASSLGQYEQYFGPGTRLTVT.